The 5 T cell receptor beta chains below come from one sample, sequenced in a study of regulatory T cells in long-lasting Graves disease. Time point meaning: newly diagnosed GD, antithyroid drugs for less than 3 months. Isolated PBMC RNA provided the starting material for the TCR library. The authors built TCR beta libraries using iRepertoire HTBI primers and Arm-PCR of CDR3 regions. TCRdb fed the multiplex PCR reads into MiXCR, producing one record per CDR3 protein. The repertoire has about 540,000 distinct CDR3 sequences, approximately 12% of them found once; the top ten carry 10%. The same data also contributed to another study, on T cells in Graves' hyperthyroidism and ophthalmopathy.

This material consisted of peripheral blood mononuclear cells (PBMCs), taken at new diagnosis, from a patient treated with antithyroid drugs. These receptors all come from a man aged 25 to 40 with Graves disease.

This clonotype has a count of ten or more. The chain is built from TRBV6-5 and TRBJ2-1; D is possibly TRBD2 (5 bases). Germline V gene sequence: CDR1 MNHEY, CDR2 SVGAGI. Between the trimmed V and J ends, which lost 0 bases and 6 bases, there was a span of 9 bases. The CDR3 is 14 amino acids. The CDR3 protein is CASSYSDSLNEQFF. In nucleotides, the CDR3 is TGTGCCAGCAGTTACTCGGACTCCCTCAATGAGCAGTTCTTC.

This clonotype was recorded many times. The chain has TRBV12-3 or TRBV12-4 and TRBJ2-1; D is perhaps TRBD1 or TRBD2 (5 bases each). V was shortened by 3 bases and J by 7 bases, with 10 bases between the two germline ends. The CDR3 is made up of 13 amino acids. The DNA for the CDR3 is TGTGCCAGCAGTTTTCAGGGCGGGAATGAGCAGTTCTTC. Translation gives CASSFQGGNEQFF.

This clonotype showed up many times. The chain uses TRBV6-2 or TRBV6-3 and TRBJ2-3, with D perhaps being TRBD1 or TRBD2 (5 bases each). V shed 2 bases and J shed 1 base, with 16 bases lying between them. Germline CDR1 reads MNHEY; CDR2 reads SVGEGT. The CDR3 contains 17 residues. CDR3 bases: TGTGCCAGCAGTTACACCGAGAGGGGTGGGGGCACAGATACGCAGTATTTT. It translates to CASSYTERGGGTDTQYF.

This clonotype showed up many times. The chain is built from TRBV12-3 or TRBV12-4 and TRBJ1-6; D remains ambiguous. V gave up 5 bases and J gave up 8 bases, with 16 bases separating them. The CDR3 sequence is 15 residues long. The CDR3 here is CASSQDGGGYSPLHF. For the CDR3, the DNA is TGTGCCAGCAGTCAAGACGGTGGAGGGTATTCACCCCTCCACTTT.

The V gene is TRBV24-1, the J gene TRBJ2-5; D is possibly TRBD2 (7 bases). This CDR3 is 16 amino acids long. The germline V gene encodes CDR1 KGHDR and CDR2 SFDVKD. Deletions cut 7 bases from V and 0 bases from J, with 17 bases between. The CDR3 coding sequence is TGTGCCACCAGCGGGGGGCGGGATAAGGACCAAGAGACCCAGTACTTC. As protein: CATSGGRDKDQETQYF.